Listed below are T cell receptor beta chains from one sample, sequenced in a study of cytomegalovirus exposure and HLA in healthy donors. Sequencing used immunoSEQ multiplex PCR; TCRdb keeps in-frame clones, though not all of them. The sample gives 150,000 to 200,000 clones, approximately 9.5% of which show up once; roughly 1.3% is in the top ten. Sequencing was carried out using PBMCs. The source is a woman in her twenties or thirties in good health and CMV-seropositive. Both conserved end residues are part of each CDR3. A D gene is named only where the DNA matches it firmly. Size tells how often a clone was seen (once, few, many) or the class of an expanded clone, and some rows leave it out.

length	J	D	V	size	CDR3	DNA
14	TRBJ2-3	-	TRBV18	-	CASSPGQSTDTQYF	TGTGCCAGCTCACCCGGACAGAGCACAGATACGCAGTATTTT
17	TRBJ2-7	TRBD1	TRBV5-8	-	CASSPWGGPGQGIEQYF	TGTGCCAGCAGCCCTTGGGGGGGGCCGGGACAGGGTATCGAGCAGTACTTC
13	TRBJ1-1	-	TRBV9	-	CASSVGQDTEAFF	TGTGCCAGCAGCGTAGGTCAGGACACTGAAGCTTTCTTT
14	TRBJ2-1	-	TRBV10-1	few	CASSVAGQFNEQFF	TGCGCCAGCAGTGTGGCTGGGCAGTTCAATGAGCAGTTCTTC
13	TRBJ1-3	-	TRBV29-1	few	CSAAPGAGNTIYF	TGCAGCGCCGCCCCGGGGGCTGGAAACACCATATATTTT
15	TRBJ2-5	-	TRBV5-1	-	CASSLGGGKEETQYF	TGCGCCAGCAGCTTGGGAGGCGGGAAGGAAGAGACCCAGTACTTC
13	TRBJ2-5	-	TRBV5-8	few	CASSSHRVETQYF	TGTGCCAGCAGTTCTCACAGGGTTGAGACCCAGTACTTC
15	TRBJ2-6	-	TRBV30	-	CAWSVSGVGANVLTF	TGTGCCTGGAGTGTATCCGGGGTTGGGGCCAACGTCCTGACTTTC
12	TRBJ2-3	-	TRBV6-5	few	CASSPSTDTQYF	TGTGCCAGCAGTCCTAGCACAGATACGCAGTATTTT
13	TRBJ2-7	-	TRBV10-2	few	CASRDSFAGEQYF	TGCGCCAGCCGGGACTCCTTCGCGGGGGAGCAGTACTTC
14	TRBJ2-2	-	TRBV9	-	CASSAWTGDGELFF	TGTGCCAGCAGCGCCTGGACTGGGGATGGGGAGCTGTTTTTT
16	TRBJ2-7	TRBD2	TRBV5-1	-	CASSLGGGRALDEQYF	TGCGCCAGCAGCTTGGGGGGCGGGAGGGCCCTAGACGAGCAGTACTTC
15	TRBJ2-1	TRBD2	TRBV6-1	-	CASSEPGLGFDEQFF	TGTGCCAGCTCTGAACCGGGACTAGGATTCGATGAGCAGTTCTTC
18	TRBJ2-1	TRBD2	TRBV7-7	-	CASSLSGGAGSSYNEQFF	TGTGCCAGCAGCCTTAGCGGGGGGGCGGGGAGCTCCTACAATGAGCAGTTCTTC
16	TRBJ2-7	TRBD2	TRBV2	-	CASRPGLAGGSGEQYF	TGTGCCAGCAGACCCGGACTAGCAGGCGGATCGGGCGAGCAGTACTTC
17	TRBJ2-5	TRBD2	TRBV4-2	few	CASSQDDVAGSQETQYF	TGTGCCAGCAGCCAAGACGATGTAGCGGGATCACAAGAGACCCAGTACTTC
15	TRBJ2-3	-	TRBV9	few	CASSTAFGPIDTQYF	TGTGCCAGCAGCACCGCGTTTGGGCCGATCGACACGCAGTATTTT
13	TRBJ2-1	-	TRBV11-2	-	CASSLEPNNEQFF	TGTGCCAGCAGTCTAGAACCCAACAATGAGCAGTTCTTC
14	TRBJ2-7	TRBD1	TRBV4-1	few	CASSRQGPSYEQYF	TGCGCCAGCAGTCGACAGGGACCCTCCTACGAGCAGTACTTC
13	TRBJ1-1	TRBD1	TRBV2	-	CASSGDRGTEAFF	TGTGCCAGCAGTGGGGACAGGGGGACTGAAGCTTTCTTT